These 25 T cell receptor beta chains came from one sample sequenced in a study of radiotherapy plus CTLA-4 blockade in lung cancer. The table came from immunoSEQ multiplex PCR; TCRdb's copy has only in-frame clones and leaves some out. In the table there are approximately 95,000 clones, roughly four fifths of which are singletons. Sequenced here: peripheral blood, sampled from a patient treated with radiotherapy plus ipilimumab. Receptors were obtained from a human donor with non-small cell lung cancer who had a partial response to radiotherapy plus ipilimumab.

This clone was detected a few times. The chain links TRBV30 to TRBJ2-2; 7 bases are shared with TRBD2. The germline V gene has CDR1 GTSNPN and CDR2 SVGIG (reference sequence). The CDR3 consists of 14 residues. With 4 bases clipped from V and 4 bases from J, the junction kept 6 bases outside the gene matches. The CDR3 nucleotides are TGTGCCTGGACTAGGACTAGTAGCACCGGGGAGCTGTTTTTT. Translating gives CAWTRTSSTGELFF.

In this sample, this clone turned up a few times. This rearrangement joins TRBV5-1 to TRBJ2-3; no clear D. The germline gives CDR1 SGHRS, CDR2 YFSETQ. Trimming removed 4 bases from V and 0 bases from J, with 9 bases in between. The CDR3 is 14 amino acids. DNA of the CDR3: TGCGCCAGCAGCCAGGTCGGCAGCACAGATACGCAGTATTTT. Protein sequence: CASSQVGSTDTQYF.

The chain has TRBV27 and TRBJ2-1; 9 positions agree with TRBD2. CDR3 size: 15 residues. Germline V gene data show CDR1 as MNHEY and CDR2 as SMNVEV (reference sequence). The V gene end was trimmed by 6 bases and the J gene end by 8 bases; junction bases not matched to a gene: 11. In DNA form, the CDR3 reads TGTGCCAGCAGAGCACAGGGTAGCGGGGGCTATGAGCAGTTCTTC. As protein: CASRAQGSGGYEQFF.

The chain has TRBV30 and TRBJ2-7; 8 nucleotides align to TRBD1. The germline V gene has CDR1 GTSNPN and CDR2 SVGIG (reference sequence). The CDR3 contains 13 residues. V lost 4 bases to trimming and J lost 5 bases; unmatched junction nucleotides: 7. The CDR3 sequence is CAWTSDRGNEQYF. The CDR3 DNA reads as TGTGCCTGGACTTCCGACAGGGGCAACGAGCAGTACTTC.

This sequence joins TRBV2 and TRBJ2-3; 8 positions match TRBD2. J was trimmed by 2 bases and V by 4 bases; bases with no gene match: 8. This CDR3 is built from 16 residues. The V gene's germline CDR1 is SNHLY and CDR2 FYNNEI. In DNA form, the CDR3 reads TGTGCCAGCAGTGGGACTAGCCGACTTAACACAGATACGCAGTATTTT. This codes for CASSGTSRLNTDTQYF.

This clone occurred once. The rearrangement links TRBV5-1 to TRBJ2-5; tentative D call: TRBD1 (5 bases). The CDR3 loop spans 15 amino acids. CDR1 and CDR2 from the germline V gene are SGHRS and YFSETQ. V was clipped by 2 bases and J by 2 bases, with 13 bases between them. CDR3 DNA sequence: TGCGCCAGCAGCTTTGGAGCAGGGAAACAAGAGACCCAGTACTTC. Protein sequence: CASSFGAGKQETQYF.

Here the CDR3 reads CASQEVTGTETQYF. CDR3 nucleotides: TGTGCCAGCCAGGAGGTTACAGGGACGGAGACCCAGTACTTC. V usage is TRBV28 and J usage is TRBJ2-5; TRBD1 is a possible D gene (6 bases). Between the trimmed V and J ends, which lost 8 bases and 5 bases, there was a span of 18 bases. In germline, CDR1 is MDHEN, CDR2 SYDVKM. The CDR3 runs to 14 residues.

This rearrangement joins TRBV5-4 to TRBJ2-5; 7 positions match TRBD1. There are 13 residues in the CDR3. CDR1 SGHNT and CDR2 YYREEE come from the germline V gene (reference sequence). Trimming cost V 6 bases and J 2 bases; bases outside gene matches: 4. CDR3 region: CASNPDRQETQYF. Written as DNA, the CDR3 is TGTGCCAGCAACCCGGACAGGCAAGAGACCCAGTACTTC.

This clone was detected a few times. The chain combines TRBV2 with TRBJ2-7, with 10 bases lining up with TRBD1. The V gene's germline CDR1 is SNHLY and CDR2 FYNNEI. This CDR3 region has 14 residues. This CDR3 reads CGNRGTGVSYEQYF. Here the CDR3 DNA reads TGTGGGAACAGGGGGACAGGGGTCTCCTACGAGCAGTACTTC. Drawing the rest from reference TRBV2 and TRBJ2-7, the complete variable domain is EPEVTQTPSHQVTQMGQEVILRCVPISNHLYFYWYRQILGQKVEFLVSFYNNEISEKSEIFDDQFSVERPDGSNFTLKIRSTKLEDSAMYFCGNRGTGVSYEQYFGPGTRLTVT.

The CDR3 bases are TGTGCCAGCAGCCCCCCTTACGGGACTACCTACGAGCAGTACTTC. Translating it yields CASSPPYGTTYEQYF. The gene calls are TRBV9 and TRBJ2-7, with 7 bases that match TRBD2. V dropped 4 bases and J dropped 2; count of bases not matched to a gene: 9. Germline CDR1 is SGDLS and CDR2 is YYNGEE. The CDR3 spans 15 residues.

The chain uses TRBV28 and TRBJ2-1, with 7 nucleotides matching TRBD2. Germline V gene sequence: CDR1 MDHEN, CDR2 SYDVKM. J gave up 7 bases and V 8 bases, and 14 bases lay outside the gene matches. This CDR3 contains 15 residues. The CDR3 nucleotides are TGTGCCAGCGGGAGGTTGGCGGGAGTGGGGAATGAGCAGTTCTTC. It encodes CASGRLAGVGNEQFF.

The chain has TRBV5-5 and TRBJ2-3; D remains ambiguous. V was trimmed by 4 bases and J by 4 bases, leaving 10 bases between them. CDR1 is SGHKS, CDR2 YYEKEE, per germline (reference sequence). The CDR3 is 13 residues long. The CDR3 DNA reads as TGTGCCAGCAGCCGGAGAATCGCAGATACGCAGTATTTT. This gives the protein CASSRRIADTQYF.

This CDR3 reads CASSNEGLGQETQYF. The CDR3 nucleotides read TGTGCCAGCAGTAATGAGGGCCTTGGGCAAGAGACCCAGTACTTC. The V and J genes are TRBV2 and TRBJ2-5; possibly TRBD2 for D (5 bases). Between the trimmed V and J ends, which lost 5 bases and 2 bases, there was a span of 15 bases. Per the germline V gene, CDR1 is SNHLY and CDR2 is FYNNEI. CDR3 length: 15 amino acids.

This clone came up once. The V call is TRBV7-7, the J call TRBJ2-1; D gene ambiguous. The germline V gene has CDR1 SSHAT and CDR2 FNYEAQ (reference sequence). The CDR3 sequence is 15 residues long. The V gene lost 1 base and the J gene lost 0 bases, with 7 bases spanning the gap. CDR3 residues: CASSLGAVSYNEQFF. For the CDR3, the DNA is TGTGCCAGCAGCTTAGGGGCAGTCTCCTACAATGAGCAGTTCTTC.

The chain combines TRBV6-1 with TRBJ1-2; D gene ambiguous. V shed 5 bases and J shed 1 base, with 8 bases lying between them. This CDR3 is 13 amino acids long. Germline loops: CDR1 MNHNS, CDR2 SASEGT. The CDR3 nucleotides are TGTGCCAGCAGTTTGAGCGATAACTATGGCTACACCTTC. Translated, it gives CASSLSDNYGYTF.

V gene TRBV11-2 combines with J gene TRBJ2-1; D may be TRBD2 (7 bases). V lost 4 bases and J 0 bases, leaving 13 bases between the germline ends. The V gene's germline CDR1 is SGHAT and CDR2 FQNNGV. CDR3 length: 16 amino acids. Written as DNA, the CDR3 is TGTGCCAGCAGCTCGAGGGGGGGGAGCTCCTACAATGAGCAGTTCTTC. As protein: CASSSRGGSSYNEQFF.

The chain links TRBV11-2 to TRBJ2-7, with 11 bases matching TRBD2. Germline trimming cut 5 bases from V and 6 bases from J; bases unmatched to any gene: 12. There are 16 residues in the CDR3. The germline gives CDR1 SGHAT, CDR2 FQNNGV. CDR3 loop: CASSPLAGGFGGEQYF. The CDR3, as DNA: TGTGCCAGCAGCCCCCTAGCGGGAGGATTTGGGGGCGAGCAGTACTTC.

V and J are TRBV27 and TRBJ1-5; the match to TRBD1 covers 10 bases. This CDR3 spans 15 amino acids. V lost 5 bases and J lost 2; bases outside the gene matches: 3. The germline CDR1 and CDR2 sequences are MNHEY and SMNVEV (reference sequence). CDR3 region: CASSRQGAGNQPQHF. In DNA, the CDR3 is TGTGCCAGCAGTCGACAGGGGGCGGGCAATCAGCCCCAGCATTTT.

The chain recombines TRBV21-1 with TRBJ2-2; the table's D gene call, TRBD2, was not cross checked with the DNA. TRBV21-1 counts as a pseudogene. This CDR3 region has 19 residues. The CDR3 sequence: CASSKQGLAGDSDTGELFF. CDR3 in DNA: TGTGCCAGCAGCAAACAGGGGCTAGCGGGAGATTCGGACACCGGGGAGCTGTTTTTT.

The gene calls are TRBV14 and TRBJ2-5; 10 bases fit TRBD2. Germline CDR1 is SGHDN and CDR2 is FVKESK. Unmatched junction bases numbered 7, after V lost 2 bases and J lost 4 bases. CDR3 length: 16 amino acids. CDR3 nucleotide sequence: TGTGCCAGCAGCCAATTCCTAGCGGGAGATCGAGAGACCCAGTACTTC. It encodes CASSQFLAGDRETQYF.

The gene calls are TRBV27 and TRBJ2-3, with TRBD2 as a possible D gene (6 bases). Trimming shortened V by 1 base and J by 0 bases, and 17 bases separated the two germline ends. In germline, CDR1 is MNHEY, CDR2 SMNVEV (reference sequence). This CDR3 is built from 18 residues. This CDR3 is CASSLWGIAVSSTDTQYF. The DNA for the CDR3 is TGTGCCAGCAGTTTATGGGGGATAGCGGTCTCTAGCACAGATACGCAGTATTTT.

V gene TRBV4-2 combines with J gene TRBJ1-3; 8 nucleotides agree with TRBD1. The V gene's germline CDR1 is LGHNA and CDR2 YNFKEQ. The V gene end was trimmed by 1 base and the J gene end by 2 bases; junction bases not matched to a gene: 13. The CDR3 spans 19 residues. The CDR3 DNA reads TGTGCCAGCAGCCAAGTACAATTAGTGGACAGGGAGACTGGAAACACCATATATTTT. Translating it yields CASSQVQLVDRETGNTIYF.

This clone was recorded only once. The CDR3 DNA follows: TGTGCCAGCAGTTTTGCCCACAGCTCCTACGAGCAGTACTTC. This sequence encodes CASSFAHSSYEQYF. This chain uses TRBV28 with TRBJ2-7; D gene uncertain. The germline CDR1 and CDR2 sequences are MDHEN and SYDVKM. With 3 bases removed from V and 0 bases from J, the gap between germline ends came to 9 bases. There are 14 residues in the CDR3.

V and J are TRBV6-1 and TRBJ1-1; the D gene is possibly TRBD1 (5 bases). With 6 bases removed from V and 0 bases from J, the gap between germline ends came to 8 bases. The CDR3 runs to 13 residues. Looked up from germline, CDR1 is MNHNS and CDR2 is SASEGT. The CDR3 DNA reads as TGTGCCAGCAGACCGACAGTGAACACTGAAGCTTTCTTT. Residues: CASRPTVNTEAFF.

The gene calls are TRBV29-1 and TRBJ2-2, with 11 bases matching TRBD1. Germline trimming cut 5 bases from V and 5 bases from J; bases unmatched to any gene: 7. Germline values: CDR1 SQVTM, CDR2 ANQGSEA. This CDR3 contains 15 residues. The CDR3 sequence: CSVRKGTGGTGELFF. The CDR3 DNA sequence: TGCAGCGTTCGGAAAGGGACAGGGGGGACCGGGGAGCTGTTTTTT.